Each of the 14 T cell receptor beta chains below was sequenced from the same sample in a study of T cells of healthy individuals. TCRdb used MiXCR to reprocess the 5' RACE reads, holding one entry per CDR3 protein. The sample includes some 41,000 distinct CDR3 sequences, approximately 5% seen only once; the top ten take less than 9.5%. These receptors were collected from a human donor in good health.

This clonotype was found many times. V usage is TRBV20-1 and J usage is TRBJ2-3; 7 bases match TRBD2. The CDR3 is 14 residues long. The germline CDR1 and CDR2 sequences are DFQATT and SNEGSKA (reference sequence). J gave up 7 bases and V 3 bases, and 10 bases lay outside the gene matches. The CDR3 is CSASSTGRRNTQYF. In DNA form, the CDR3 reads TGCAGTGCTAGTTCTACCGGGAGGAGAAATACGCAGTATTTT.

This clonotype came up many times. The chain couples TRBV13 to TRBJ1-5, with 7 nucleotides matching TRBD1. V gave up 5 bases and J gave up 4 bases; unmatched junction bases: 8. The germline V gene encodes CDR1 PRHDT and CDR2 FYEKMQ (reference sequence). The CDR3 sequence is 15 residues long. CDR3 sequence: CASSPEGQPNQPQHF. The CDR3 nucleotides are TGTGCCAGCAGCCCAGAGGGACAGCCAAATCAGCCCCAGCATTTT.

In this sample, this clonotype turned up many times. V gene TRBV11-2 combines with J gene TRBJ1-6; tentatively, D is TRBD1 (6 bases). V was clipped by 3 bases and J by 0 bases, with 18 bases between them. In germline, CDR1 is SGHAT, CDR2 FQNNGV. The CDR3 consists of 19 residues. The CDR3 coding sequence is TGTGCCAGCAGCTTTCCGTTGAGGGGGGCCAGCTCCTATAATTCACCCCTCCACTTT. It codes for CASSFPLRGASSYNSPLHF. The full variable domain, rest sourced from reference TRBV11-2 and TRBJ1-6, is EAGVAQSPRYKIIEKRQSVAFWCNPISGHATLYWYQQILGQGPKLLIQFQNNGVVDDSQLPKDRFSAERLKGVDSTLKIQPAKLEDSAVYLCASSFPLRGASSYNSPLHFGNGTRLTVT.

Many counts were recorded for this clonotype. The rearrangement links TRBV4-2 to TRBJ1-1; possibly TRBD1 for D (6 bases). The length of the CDR3 is 15 residues. The V gene lost 5 bases and the J gene lost 1 base, with 14 bases spanning the gap. The germline CDR1 and CDR2 sequences are LGHNA and YNFKEQ. Here the CDR3 DNA reads TGTGCCAGCAGCGCCAACCCGGGACAGAACACTGAAGCTTTCTTT. Encoded protein: CASSANPGQNTEAFF.

The chain recombines TRBV4-1 with TRBJ1-5; 9 nucleotides agree with TRBD1. CDR3 length equals 16 residues. V dropped 3 bases and J dropped 3; count of bases not matched to a gene: 6. Looked up from germline, CDR1 is MGHRA and CDR2 is YSYEKL. As DNA, the CDR3 is TGCGCCAGCAGCCACCTGGACAGGGGCTACAATCAGCCCCAGCATTTT. Protein product: CASSHLDRGYNQPQHF.

This clonotype was detected ten times or more. CDR3 DNA sequence: TGTGCCAGCAGGGACAGTGCCTATGGCTACACCTTC. Translated, it gives CASRDSAYGYTF. The chain couples TRBV25-1 to TRBJ1-2; a weak D match, TRBD1 (6 bases). The V end was cut by 6 bases, the J end by 4 bases, with 9 bases between. Germline V gene lookup returns CDR1 MGHDK and CDR2 SYGVNS. The CDR3 loop spans 12 amino acids.

This clonotype was recorded a few times. The chain employs TRBV19 and TRBJ2-3; 9 bases are a match to TRBD2. Germline CDR1 reads LNHDA; CDR2 reads SQIVND (reference sequence). The length of the CDR3 is 14 residues. Unmatched junction bases numbered 3, after V lost 6 bases and J lost 2 bases. The CDR3 is CASRLAGPTDTQYF. DNA for the CDR3: TGTGCCAGTAGGCTAGCGGGACCCACAGATACGCAGTATTTT. Variable domain in full (rest from reference TRBV19 and TRBJ2-3): DGGITQSPKYLFRKEGQNVTLSCEQNLNHDAMYWYRQDPGQGLRLIYYSQIVNDFQKGDIAEGYSVSREKKESFPLTVTSAQKNPTAFYLCASRLAGPTDTQYFGPGTRLTVL.

This clonotype came up a few times. This chain joins TRBV4-1 and TRBJ2-1; a weak D match, TRBD1 (8 bases). CDR1 MGHRA and CDR2 YSYEKL come from the germline V gene. The CDR3 has 14 residues. Trimming removed 3 bases at V and 14 bases at J, with 20 bases between. DNA for the CDR3: TGCGCCAGCAGCCAGGGAGGGACAGGAGTTGTGGAGTTCTTC. Translating it yields CASSQGGTGVVEFF.

This clonotype showed up many times. The CDR3 DNA follows: TGTGCCAGCAGCTTGCTGGCGGTCTACAATGAGCAGTTCTTC. It yields the protein CASSLLAVYNEQFF. The rearrangement uses TRBV5-6 and TRBJ2-1; D not resolved. Trimming took off 1 base at V and 3 bases at J, with 8 bases between the two ends. The CDR3 length is 14 residues. Germline values: CDR1 SGHDT, CDR2 YYEEEE.

This clonotype turned up a few times. This chain uses TRBV5-1 with TRBJ2-6; D unclear. Per the germline V gene, CDR1 is SGHRS and CDR2 is YFSETQ. The CDR3 has 16 amino acids. The V gene lost 0 bases and the J gene lost 2 bases, with 9 bases spanning the gap. CDR3 protein: CASSLGHRTGANVLTF. For the CDR3, the DNA is TGCGCCAGCAGCTTGGGACACCGAACTGGGGCCAACGTCCTGACTTTC.

Ten or more counts support this clonotype. V is TRBV11-2 and J is TRBJ1-1; the D gene is possibly TRBD1 (6 bases). V was cut by 5 bases and J by 2 bases, with 12 bases left in between. CDR1 is SGHAT, CDR2 FQNNGV, per germline. This CDR3 is built from 14 residues. Here the CDR3 reads CASSHRVTNTEAFF. For the CDR3, the DNA is TGTGCCAGCAGCCACAGGGTAACTAACACTGAAGCTTTCTTT.

This chain uses TRBV6-5 with TRBJ1-1; maybe TRBD1 (5 bases). Germline V gene lookup returns CDR1 MNHEY and CDR2 SVGAGI. V shed 6 bases and J shed 2 bases, with 16 bases lying between them. This CDR3 has 15 amino acids. CDR3 region: CASRNSGTVNTEAFF. DNA for the CDR3: TGTGCCAGCAGAAACTCCGGGACGGTTAACACTGAAGCTTTCTTT.

Ten or more counts support this clonotype. The chain has TRBV6-2 or TRBV6-3 and TRBJ2-1, with D hard to call. The CDR3 is 13 amino acids. Trimming removed 6 bases at V and 2 bases at J, with 8 bases between. The germline CDR1 and CDR2 sequences are MNHEY and SVGEGT. The DNA of the CDR3 is TGTGCCAGCAGCAGAGATCCCTACAATGAGCAGTTCTTC. Translation: CASSRDPYNEQFF.

This clonotype was counted ten times or more. The chain recombines TRBV5-1 with TRBJ2-2; unclear D gene. CDR3 length: 14 amino acids. Trimming pared 4 bases from V and 7 bases from J, leaving 14 bases between. Looked up from germline, CDR1 is SGHRS and CDR2 is YFSETQ. The DNA of the CDR3 is TGCGCCAGCAGCCGCGACCCGGTGGGCGGGGAGCTGTTTTTT. It translates to CASSRDPVGGELFF.